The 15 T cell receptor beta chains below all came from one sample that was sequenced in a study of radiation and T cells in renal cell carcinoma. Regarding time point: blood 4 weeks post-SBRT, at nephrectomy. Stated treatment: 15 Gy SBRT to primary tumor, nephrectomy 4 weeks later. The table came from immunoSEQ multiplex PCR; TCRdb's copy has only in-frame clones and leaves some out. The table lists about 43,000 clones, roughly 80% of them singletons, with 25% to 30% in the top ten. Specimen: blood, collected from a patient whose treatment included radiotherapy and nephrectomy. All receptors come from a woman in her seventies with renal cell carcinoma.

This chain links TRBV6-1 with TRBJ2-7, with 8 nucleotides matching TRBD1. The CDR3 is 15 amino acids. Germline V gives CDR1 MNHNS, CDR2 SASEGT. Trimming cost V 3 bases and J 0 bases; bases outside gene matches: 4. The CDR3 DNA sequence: TGTGCCAGCAGTGAGGGCAGGGGGCGCTCCTACGAGCAGTACTTC. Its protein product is CASSEGRGRSYEQYF.

DNA of the CDR3: TGTGCCAGCATTGACTCGAACACCGGGGAGCTGTTTTTT. This sequence encodes CASIDSNTGELFF. V usage is TRBV6-1 and J usage is TRBJ2-2; no definite D call. Germline V gives CDR1 MNHNS, CDR2 SASEGT. CDR3 length equals 13 residues. V lost 7 bases, J lost 0 bases, and 6 bases lay in between.

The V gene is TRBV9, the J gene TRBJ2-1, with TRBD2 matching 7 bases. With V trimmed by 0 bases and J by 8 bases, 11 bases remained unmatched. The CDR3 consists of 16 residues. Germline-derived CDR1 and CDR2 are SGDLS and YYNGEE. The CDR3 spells CASSVAASGSGHEQFF. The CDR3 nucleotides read TGTGCCAGCAGCGTAGCGGCTAGCGGTTCCGGGCATGAGCAGTTCTTC.

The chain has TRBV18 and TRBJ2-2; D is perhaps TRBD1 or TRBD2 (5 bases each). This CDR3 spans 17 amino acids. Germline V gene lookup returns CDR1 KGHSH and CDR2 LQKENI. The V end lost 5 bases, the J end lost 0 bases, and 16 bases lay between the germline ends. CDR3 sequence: CASSIGTPWANTGELFF. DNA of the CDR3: TGTGCCAGCTCAATAGGGACCCCCTGGGCGAACACCGGGGAGCTGTTTTTT. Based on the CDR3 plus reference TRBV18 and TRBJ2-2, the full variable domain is NAGVMQNPRHLVRRRGQEARLRCSPMKGHSHVYWYRQLPEEGLKFMVYLQKENIIDESGMPKERFSAEFPKEGPSILRIQQVVRGDSAAYFCASSIGTPWANTGELFFGEGSRLTVL.

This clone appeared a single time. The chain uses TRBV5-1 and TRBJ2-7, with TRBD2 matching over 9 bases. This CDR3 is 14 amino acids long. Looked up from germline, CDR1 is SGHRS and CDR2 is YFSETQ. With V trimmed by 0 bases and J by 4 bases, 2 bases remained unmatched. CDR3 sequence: CASSLVSGSYEQYF. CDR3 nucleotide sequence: TGCGCCAGCAGCTTGGTTAGCGGGAGTTACGAGCAGTACTTC.

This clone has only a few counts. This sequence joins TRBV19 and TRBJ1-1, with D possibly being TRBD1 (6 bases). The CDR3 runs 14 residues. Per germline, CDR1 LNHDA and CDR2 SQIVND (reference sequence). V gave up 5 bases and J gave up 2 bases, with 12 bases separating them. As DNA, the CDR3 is TGTGCCAGTAGTCTAGGACAGATCAACACTGAAGCTTTCTTT. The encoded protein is CASSLGQINTEAFF.

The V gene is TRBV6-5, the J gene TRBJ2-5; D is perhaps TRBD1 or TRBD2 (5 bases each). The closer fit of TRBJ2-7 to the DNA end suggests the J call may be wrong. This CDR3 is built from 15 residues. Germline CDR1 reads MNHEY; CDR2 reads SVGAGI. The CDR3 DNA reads TGTGCCAGCAGGTACAGTGGGGACGGAACCTACGAGCAGTACTTC. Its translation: CASRYSGDGTYEQYF.

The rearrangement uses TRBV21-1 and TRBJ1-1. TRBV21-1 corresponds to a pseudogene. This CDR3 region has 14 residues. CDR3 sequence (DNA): TGTGCCAGCAGCCAAAGGGGGGGGAACACTGAAGCTTTCTTT. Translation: CASSQRGGNTEAFF.

In DNA form, the CDR3 reads TGCGCCAGCAGCTTGGACACGAACCAAGAGACCCAGTACTTC. Translating gives CASSLDTNQETQYF. The rearrangement joins TRBV5-1 to TRBJ2-5; D remains ambiguous. The CDR3 is made up of 14 amino acids. Deletions cut 0 bases from V and 0 bases from J, with 6 bases between. CDR1 is SGHRS and CDR2 is YFSETQ in the germline V gene.

CDR3 protein: CASRGMTGEGSTDTQYF. For the CDR3, the DNA is TGCGCCAGCAGGGGAATGACAGGGGAGGGAAGCACAGATACGCAGTATTTT. The gene calls are TRBV10-2 and TRBJ2-3, with D perhaps TRBD1 (8 bases). V lost 6 bases, J lost 0 bases, and 19 bases lay in between. Per the germline V gene, CDR1 is WSHSY and CDR2 is SAAADI. The CDR3 is 17 residues long.

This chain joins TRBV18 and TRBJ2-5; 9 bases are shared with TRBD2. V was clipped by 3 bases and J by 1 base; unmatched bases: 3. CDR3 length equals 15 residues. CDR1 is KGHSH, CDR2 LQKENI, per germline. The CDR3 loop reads CASSPTSGIQETQYF. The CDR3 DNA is TGTGCCAGCTCACCGACTAGCGGCATCCAAGAGACCCAGTACTTC.

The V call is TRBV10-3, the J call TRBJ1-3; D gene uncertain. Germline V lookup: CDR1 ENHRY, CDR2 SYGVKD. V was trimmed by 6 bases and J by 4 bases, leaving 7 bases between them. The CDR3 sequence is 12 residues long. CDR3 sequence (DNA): TGTGCCATCAGCGCCGCGGGAAACACCATATATTTT. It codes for CAISAAGNTIYF.

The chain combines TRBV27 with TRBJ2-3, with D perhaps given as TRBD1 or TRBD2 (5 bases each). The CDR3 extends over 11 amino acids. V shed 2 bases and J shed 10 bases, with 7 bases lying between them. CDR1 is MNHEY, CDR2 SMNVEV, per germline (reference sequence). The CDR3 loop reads CASSLRGAQYF. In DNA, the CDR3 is TGTGCCAGCAGTTTAAGGGGAGCGCAGTATTTT.

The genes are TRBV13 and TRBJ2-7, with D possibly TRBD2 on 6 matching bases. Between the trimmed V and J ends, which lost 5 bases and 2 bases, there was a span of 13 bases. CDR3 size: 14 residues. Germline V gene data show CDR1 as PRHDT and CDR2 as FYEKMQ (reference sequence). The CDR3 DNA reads TGTGCCAGCAGCGCAAACCCGGGGGCCTACGAGCAGTACTTC. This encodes CASSANPGAYEQYF.

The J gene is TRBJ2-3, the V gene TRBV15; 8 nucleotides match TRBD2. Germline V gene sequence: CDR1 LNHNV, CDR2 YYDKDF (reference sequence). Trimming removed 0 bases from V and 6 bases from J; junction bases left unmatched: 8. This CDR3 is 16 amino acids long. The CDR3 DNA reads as TGTGCCACCAGCAGAGATAGCAGCGGGGGAGGGGATACGCAGTATTTT. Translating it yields CATSRDSSGGGDTQYF.